This TCR beta chain was obtained from a study of beta chain features in type 1 diabetes. Every isolated RNA sample was fully reverse transcribed, so sequencing captured expressed TCRB transcripts. TCRdb keeps only in-frame clones here, not all; method: immunoSEQ multiplex PCR. The sample carries about 140,000 clones, about 9.1% recorded once. In this sample, this clone turned up a few times. Its antigen is as yet unknown. The sample contains more than one DNA sequence encoding this CDR3. Cell sorting via CD45RO/CCR7/CD25/CD127/CD95/CD27 was performed to obtain CD4+ naive, central memory, regulatory and stem cell-like memory cells. Study conclusions and caveats: Moderate but significant shortening of TCRB CDR3s was recorded in all four CD4+ subsets from Type 1 diabetes patients. The cDNA sequencing approach could over-represent high-TCR-expressing cells.

The CDR3 extends over 15 amino acids. V lost 0 bases and J lost 3; bases outside the gene matches: 2. Looked up from germline, CDR1 is SGHRS and CDR2 is YFSETQ. What was sequenced was central memory CD4+ T cells from blood. The rearrangement uses TRBV5-1 and TRBJ2-7; 11 bases fit TRBD1. This receptor was obtained from a woman in her thirties or forties in good health. The CDR3, as DNA: TGCGCCAGCAGCTTGGGAGGGACAGGGGGCTACGAGCAGTACTTC. This codes for CASSLGGTGGYEQYF.